This section outlines one TCR beta chain sequence together with its context. Its antigen is undetermined. This entry is derived from a study of OX40 agonist ivuxolimab in advanced cancers. Study-level information: Three patients got partial responses; one had hepatocellular carcinoma and two had cutaneous melanoma. Regarding the study as a whole: Both CD4+ and CD8+ T cell populations in blood had undergone clonal expansion by week 6 at 0.1 to 3.0 mg/kg. Researchers did not determine the expanded peripheral T cells' antigen specificity.

TCRdb's table, derived via immunoSEQ multiplex PCR, lists solely in-frame clones and lacks some. The sample shows some 60,000 clones, just over 90% of them seen only once. The CDR3 is made up of 16 amino acids. Germline lookup yields CDR1 SGHVS and CDR2 FQNEAQ. The V gene end was trimmed by 2 bases and the J gene end by 2 bases; junction bases not matched to a gene: 2. Patients were excluded for autoimmune disease history or systemic immunosuppression. V and J are TRBV7-8 and TRBJ2-1; TRBD2 agrees at 11 bases. The TCR sequence derives from an adult with an advanced solid tumor such as melanoma, head and neck, liver or kidney cancer. Sequencing used CD4+ or CD8+ T cells sorted from blood, obtained in a trial of the OX40 agonist ivuxolimab. The CDR3 DNA sequence: TGTGCCAGCAGCTTAATAGCGGGGGGGCCCTACAATGAGCAGTTCTTC. This sequence encodes CASSLIAGGPYNEQFF.